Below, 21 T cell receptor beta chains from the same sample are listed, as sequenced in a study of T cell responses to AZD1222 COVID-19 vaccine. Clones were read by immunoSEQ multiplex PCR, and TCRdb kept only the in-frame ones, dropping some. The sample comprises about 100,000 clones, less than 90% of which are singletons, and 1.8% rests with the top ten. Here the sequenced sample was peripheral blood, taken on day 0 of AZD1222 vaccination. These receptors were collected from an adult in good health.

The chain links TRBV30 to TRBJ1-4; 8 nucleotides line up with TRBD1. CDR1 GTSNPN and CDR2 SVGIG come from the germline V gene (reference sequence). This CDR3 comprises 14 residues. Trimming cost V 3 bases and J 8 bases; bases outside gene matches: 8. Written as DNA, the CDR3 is TGTGCCTGGAGCGTAACAGGGGGGCGGGAAAAACTGTTTTTT. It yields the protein CAWSVTGGREKLFF.

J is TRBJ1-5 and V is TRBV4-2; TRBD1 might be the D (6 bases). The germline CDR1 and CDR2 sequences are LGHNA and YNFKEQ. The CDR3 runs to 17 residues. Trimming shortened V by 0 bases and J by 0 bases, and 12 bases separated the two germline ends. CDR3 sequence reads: CASSQDSTGASNQPQHF. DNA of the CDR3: TGTGCCAGCAGCCAAGATTCGACGGGGGCTAGCAATCAGCCCCAGCATTTT.

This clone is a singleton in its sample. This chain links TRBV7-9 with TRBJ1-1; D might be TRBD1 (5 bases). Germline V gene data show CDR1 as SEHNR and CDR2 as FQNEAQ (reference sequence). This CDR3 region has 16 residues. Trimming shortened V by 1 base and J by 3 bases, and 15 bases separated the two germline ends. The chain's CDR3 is CASSLGRRLGDTEAFF. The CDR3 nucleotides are TGTGCCAGCAGCTTAGGGAGACGGTTAGGGGACACTGAAGCTTTCTTT.

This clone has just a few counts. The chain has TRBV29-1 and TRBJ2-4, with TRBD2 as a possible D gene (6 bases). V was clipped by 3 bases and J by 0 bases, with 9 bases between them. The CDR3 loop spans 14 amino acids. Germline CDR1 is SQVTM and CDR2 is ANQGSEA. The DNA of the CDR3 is TGCAGCGTTGACGGGGGAGGAGCCAAAAACATTCAGTACTTC. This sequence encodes CSVDGGGAKNIQYF. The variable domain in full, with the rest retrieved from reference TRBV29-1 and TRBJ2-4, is SAVISQKPSRDICQRGTSLTIQCQVDSQVTMMFWYRQQPGQSLTLIATANQGSEATYESGFVIDKFPISRPNLTFSTLTVSNMSPEDSSIYLCSVDGGGAKNIQYFGAGTRLSVL.

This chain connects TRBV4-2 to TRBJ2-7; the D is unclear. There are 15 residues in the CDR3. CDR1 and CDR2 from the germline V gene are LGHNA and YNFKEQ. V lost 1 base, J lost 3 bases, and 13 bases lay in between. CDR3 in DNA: TGTGCCAGCAGCCAAGGACACGGAAGTAGCTACGAGCAGTACTTC. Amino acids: CASSQGHGSSYEQYF.

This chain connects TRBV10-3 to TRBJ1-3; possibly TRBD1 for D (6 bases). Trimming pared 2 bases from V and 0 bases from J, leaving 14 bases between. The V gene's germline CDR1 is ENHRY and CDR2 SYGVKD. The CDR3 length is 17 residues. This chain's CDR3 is CAISERQDSHSGNTIYF. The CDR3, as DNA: TGTGCCATCAGTGAGCGCCAGGACAGCCACTCTGGAAACACCATATATTTT.

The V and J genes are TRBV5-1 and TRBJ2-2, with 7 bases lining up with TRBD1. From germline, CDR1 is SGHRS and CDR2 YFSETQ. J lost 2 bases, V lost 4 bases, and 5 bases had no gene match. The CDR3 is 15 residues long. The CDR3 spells CASSRTGSNTGELFF. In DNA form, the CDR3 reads TGCGCCAGCAGCCGGACAGGTTCCAACACCGGGGAGCTGTTTTTT.

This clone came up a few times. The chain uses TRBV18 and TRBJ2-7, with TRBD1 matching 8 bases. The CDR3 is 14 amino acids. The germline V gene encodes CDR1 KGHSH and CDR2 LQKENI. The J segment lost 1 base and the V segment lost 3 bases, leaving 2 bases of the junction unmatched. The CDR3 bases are TGTGCCAGCTCACCGGGACAGGAGTCCTACGAGCAGTACTTC. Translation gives CASSPGQESYEQYF.

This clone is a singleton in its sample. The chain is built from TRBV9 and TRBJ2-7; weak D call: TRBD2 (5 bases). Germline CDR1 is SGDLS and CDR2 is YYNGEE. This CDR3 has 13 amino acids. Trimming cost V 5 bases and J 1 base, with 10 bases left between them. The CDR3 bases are TGTGCCAGCAGTGATAGCGTTTCCTACGAGCAGTACTTC. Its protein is CASSDSVSYEQYF.

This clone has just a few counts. The CDR3 DNA sequence: TGCGCCAGCAGCTTGGGGCGTGGACAGGGGGCGAAAAATACTGAAGCTTTCTTT. It specifies CASSLGRGQGAKNTEAFF. The chain links TRBV5-1 to TRBJ1-1; 11 bases line up with TRBD1. Germline trimming cut 0 bases from V and 5 bases from J; bases unmatched to any gene: 12. CDR1 and CDR2 (germline): SGHRS, YFSETQ. This CDR3 has 18 amino acids.

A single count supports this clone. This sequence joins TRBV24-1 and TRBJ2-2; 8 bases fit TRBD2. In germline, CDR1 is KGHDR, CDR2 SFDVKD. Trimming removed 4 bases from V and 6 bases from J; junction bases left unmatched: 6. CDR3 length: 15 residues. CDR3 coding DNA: TGTGCCACCAGTGAACCCCGGCGGGAGGCCGGGGAGCTGTTTTTT. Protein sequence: CATSEPRREAGELFF.

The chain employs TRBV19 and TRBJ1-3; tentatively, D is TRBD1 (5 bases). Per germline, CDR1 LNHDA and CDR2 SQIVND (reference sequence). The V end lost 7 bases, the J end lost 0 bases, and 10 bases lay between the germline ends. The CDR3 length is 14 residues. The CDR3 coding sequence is TGTGCCAGTATTCGACAGAGCTCTGGAAACACCATATATTTT. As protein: CASIRQSSGNTIYF.

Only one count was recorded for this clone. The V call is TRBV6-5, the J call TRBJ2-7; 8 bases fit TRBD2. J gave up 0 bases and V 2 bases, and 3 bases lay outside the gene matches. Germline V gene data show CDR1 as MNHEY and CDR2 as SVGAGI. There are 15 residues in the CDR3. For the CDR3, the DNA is TGTGCCAGCAGTTACCGAAGCGGGAGCTCCTACGAGCAGTACTTC. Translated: CASSYRSGSSYEQYF.

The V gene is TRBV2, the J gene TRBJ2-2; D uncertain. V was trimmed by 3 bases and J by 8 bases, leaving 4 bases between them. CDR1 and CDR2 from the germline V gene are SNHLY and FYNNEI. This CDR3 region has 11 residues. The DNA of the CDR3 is TGTGCCAGCAGTGAGGATGGGGAGCTGTTTTTT. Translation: CASSEDGELFF.

In nucleotides, the CDR3 is TGCGCCAGCAGCTTTGGGTCCTACACCGGGGAGCTGTTTTTT. Translated, it gives CASSFGSYTGELFF. The V and J genes are TRBV5-1 and TRBJ2-2; no clear D. This CDR3 is 14 amino acids long. Germline V gives CDR1 SGHRS, CDR2 YFSETQ. Trimming shortened V by 2 bases and J by 3 bases, and 8 bases separated the two germline ends.

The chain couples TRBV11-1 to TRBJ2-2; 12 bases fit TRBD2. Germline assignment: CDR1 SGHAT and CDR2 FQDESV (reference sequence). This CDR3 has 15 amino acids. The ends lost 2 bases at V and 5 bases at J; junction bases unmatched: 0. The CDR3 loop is CASSLLAGGTGELFF. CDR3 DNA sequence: TGTGCCAGCAGCTTACTAGCGGGAGGGACCGGGGAGCTGTTTTTT. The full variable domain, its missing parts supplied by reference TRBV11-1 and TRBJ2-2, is EAEVAQSPRYKITEKSQAVAFWCDPISGHATLYWYRQILGQGPELLVQFQDESVVDDSQLPKDRFSAERLKGVDSTLKIQPAELGDSAMYLCASSLLAGGTGELFFGEGSRLTVL.

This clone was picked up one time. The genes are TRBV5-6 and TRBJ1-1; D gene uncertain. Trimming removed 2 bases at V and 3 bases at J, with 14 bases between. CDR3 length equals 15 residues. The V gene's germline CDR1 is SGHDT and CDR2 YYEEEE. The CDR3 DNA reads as TGTGCCAGCAGCTTAATCGGCCAGGAGGACACTGAAGCTTTCTTT. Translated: CASSLIGQEDTEAFF. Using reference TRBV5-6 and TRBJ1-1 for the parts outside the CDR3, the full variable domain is DAGVTQSPTHLIKTRGQQVTLRCSPKSGHDTVSWYQQALGQGPQFIFQYYEEEERQRGNFPDRFSGHQFPNYSSELNVNALLLGDSALYLCASSLIGQEDTEAFFGQGTRLTVV.

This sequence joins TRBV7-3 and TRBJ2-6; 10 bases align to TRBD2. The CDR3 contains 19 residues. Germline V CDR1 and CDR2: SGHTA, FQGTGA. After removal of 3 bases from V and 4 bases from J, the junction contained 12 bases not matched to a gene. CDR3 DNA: TGTGCCAGCAGCTTTTGGGCTAGCGGGAGCGCGTCAGGGGCCAACGTCCTGACTTTC. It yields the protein CASSFWASGSASGANVLTF.

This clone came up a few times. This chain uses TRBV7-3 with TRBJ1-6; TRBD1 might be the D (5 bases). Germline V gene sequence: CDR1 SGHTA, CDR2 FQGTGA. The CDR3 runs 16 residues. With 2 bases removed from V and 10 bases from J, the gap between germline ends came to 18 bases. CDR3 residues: CASSLGYRRGGSPLHF. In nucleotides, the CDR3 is TGTGCCAGCAGCTTAGGTTATCGTCGGGGCGGCTCACCCCTCCACTTT.

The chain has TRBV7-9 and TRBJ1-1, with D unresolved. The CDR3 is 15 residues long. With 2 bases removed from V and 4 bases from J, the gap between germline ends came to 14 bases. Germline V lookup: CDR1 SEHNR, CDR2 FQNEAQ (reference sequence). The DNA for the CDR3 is TGTGCCAGCAGCTTAACAGAAGTGGGAGGCACTGAAGCTTTCTTT. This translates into CASSLTEVGGTEAFF.

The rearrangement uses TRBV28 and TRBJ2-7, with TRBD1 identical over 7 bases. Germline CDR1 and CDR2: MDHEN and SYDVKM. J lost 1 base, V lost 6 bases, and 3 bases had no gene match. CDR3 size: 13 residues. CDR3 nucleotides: TGTGCCAGCAGGCCGGGACAGTCCTACGAGCAGTACTTC. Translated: CASRPGQSYEQYF.